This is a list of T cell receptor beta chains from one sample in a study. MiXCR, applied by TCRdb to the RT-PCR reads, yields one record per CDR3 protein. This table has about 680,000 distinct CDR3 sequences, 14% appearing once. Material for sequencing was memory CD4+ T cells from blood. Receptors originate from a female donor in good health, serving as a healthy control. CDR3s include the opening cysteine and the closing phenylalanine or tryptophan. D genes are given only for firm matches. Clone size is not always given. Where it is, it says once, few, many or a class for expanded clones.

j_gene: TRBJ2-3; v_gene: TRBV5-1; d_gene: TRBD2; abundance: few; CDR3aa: CASSSGLVSPDTQYF; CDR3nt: TGCGCCAGCAGCTCGGGACTAGTGTCCCCAGATACGCAGTATTTT
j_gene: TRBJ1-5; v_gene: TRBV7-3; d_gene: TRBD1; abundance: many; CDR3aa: CASTKDRVHSNQPQHF; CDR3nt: TGTGCCAGCACCAAAGACAGGGTTCATAGCAATCAGCCCCAGCATTTT
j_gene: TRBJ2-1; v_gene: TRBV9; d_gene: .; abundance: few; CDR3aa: CASSVQGGAYNEQFF; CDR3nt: TGTGCCAGCAGCGTACAGGGGGGAGCCTACAATGAGCAGTTCTTC
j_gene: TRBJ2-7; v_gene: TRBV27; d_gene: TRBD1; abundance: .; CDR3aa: CASSLFRTGGSEQYF; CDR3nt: TGTGCCAGCAGTTTATTCCGGACAGGGGGAAGCGAGCAGTACTTC
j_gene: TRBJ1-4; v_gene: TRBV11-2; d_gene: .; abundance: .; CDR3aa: CASSQAGPRLFF; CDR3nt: TGTGCCAGCAGCCAGGCGGGGCCTAGACTGTTTTTT
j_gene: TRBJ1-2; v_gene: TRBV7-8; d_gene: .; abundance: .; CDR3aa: CASSFPGGNYGYTF; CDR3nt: TGTGCCAGCAGCTTTCCGGGGGGGAACTATGGCTACACCTTC
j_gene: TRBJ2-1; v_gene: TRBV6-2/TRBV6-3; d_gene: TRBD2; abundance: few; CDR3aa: CAIQEAGVSYNEQFF; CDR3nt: TGTGCCATCCAAGAGGCGGGAGTCTCGTACAATGAGCAGTTCTTC
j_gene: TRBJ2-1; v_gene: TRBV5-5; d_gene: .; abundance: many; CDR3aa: CASSYGHGYNEQFF; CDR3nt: TGTGCCAGCAGCTATGGACATGGCTACAATGAGCAGTTCTTC
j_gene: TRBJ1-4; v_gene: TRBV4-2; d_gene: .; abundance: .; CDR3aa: CASSQDGGALEKLFF; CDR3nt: TGTGCCAGCAGCCAAGATGGGGGGGCGTTAGAAAAACTGTTTTTT
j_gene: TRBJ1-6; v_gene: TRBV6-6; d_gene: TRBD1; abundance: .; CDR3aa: CASNGDRGSPLHF; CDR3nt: TGTGCCAGCAACGGGGACAGGGGGTCGCCCCTCCACTTT
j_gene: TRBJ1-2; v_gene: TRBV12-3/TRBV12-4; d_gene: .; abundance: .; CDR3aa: CASSLEPRDGYTF; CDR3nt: TGTGCCAGCAGTTTGGAACCTCGCGACGGCTACACCTTC
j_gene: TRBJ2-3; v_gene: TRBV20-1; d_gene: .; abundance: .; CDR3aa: CSLMGSVSSTDTQYF; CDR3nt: TGCAGTCTTATGGGCAGCGTCAGTTCGACAGATACGCAGTATTTT
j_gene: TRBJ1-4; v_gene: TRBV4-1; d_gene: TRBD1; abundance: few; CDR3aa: CASSRQGLSEKLFF; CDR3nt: TGCGCCAGCAGCAGACAGGGCTTGTCCGAAAAACTGTTTTTT
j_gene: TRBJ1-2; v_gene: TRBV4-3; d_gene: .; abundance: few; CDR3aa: CASSQDTQGYGYTF; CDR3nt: TGCGCCAGCAGCCAAGATACACAGGGATATGGCTACACCTTC
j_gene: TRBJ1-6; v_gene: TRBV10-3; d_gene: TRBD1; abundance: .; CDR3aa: CATRQGQYNSPLHF; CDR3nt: TGTGCCACCCGCCAGGGACAGTATAATTCACCCCTCCACTTT
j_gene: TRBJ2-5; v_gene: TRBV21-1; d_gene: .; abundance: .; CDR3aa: CASSTKVQGRKTQYF; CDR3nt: TGTGCCAGCAGCACCAAAGTACAGGGTCGGAAGACCCAGTACTTC
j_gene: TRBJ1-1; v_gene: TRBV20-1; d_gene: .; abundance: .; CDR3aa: CSASDSSAEAFF; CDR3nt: TGCAGTGCTAGTGACTCCTCCGCTGAAGCTTTCTTT
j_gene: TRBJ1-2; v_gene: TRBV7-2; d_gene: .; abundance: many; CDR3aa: CASSLGHTNYGYTF; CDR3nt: TGTGCCAGCAGCTTGGGACATACAAACTATGGCTACACCTTC
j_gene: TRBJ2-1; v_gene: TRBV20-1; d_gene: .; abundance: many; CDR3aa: CSARGFAGSSYNEQFF; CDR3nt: TGCAGTGCTAGAGGGTTCGCGGGGAGCTCCTACAATGAGCAGTTCTTC